This T cell receptor (beta chain) was sequenced for a study of shared clonotypes between healthy human individuals. Comments on this clone: Its specificity is unknown.

The split of CD4+ cells yielded CD45RA+ naive and CD45RA-negative memory subsets. The CDR3 extends over 14 amino acids. Germline-derived CDR1 and CDR2 are LNHNV and YYDKDF (reference sequence). Germline trimming cut 7 bases from V and 4 bases from J; bases unmatched to any gene: 10. Assay used: immunoSEQ multiplex PCR; TCRdb lists only in-frame clones, some missing. The sample holds approximately 530,000 clones, approximately 95% seen once. Study-wide points: Only blood was sampled; tissue repertoires likely differ. For sorted subsets, rarefaction showed incomplete sequencing despite large depth.

Sequencing was done on a sample of naive CD4+ T cells sorted from blood. Stated subset: CD45RA+ positively selected. The genes are TRBV15 and TRBJ2-7; 7 bases map to TRBD2. The TCR comes from a woman in her 30s in good health. Written as DNA, the CDR3 is TGTGCCACCACCCGGTTTCGGGGAGGGTACGAGCAGTACTTC. Translation gives CATTRFRGGYEQYF.